Following are 27 T cell receptor beta chains from one sample sequenced in a study of T cell clones after liver transplantation. The repertoire was sequenced with immunoSEQ multiplex PCR; TCRdb's copy has only in-frame clones and lacks some. The sample includes around 100,000 clones, roughly 80% of them seen just once. The source material was CD4+ T cells from blood, sampled approximately 50 months after liver transplant. The receptors were sampled from a human patient who received a liver transplant. The T cells may come from the graft donor.

This chain connects TRBV19 to TRBJ2-3; the D call may be TRBD1 or TRBD2 (5 bases each). Trimming shortened V by 6 bases and J by 4 bases, and 14 bases separated the two germline ends. The CDR3 sequence is 14 residues long. The germline V gene encodes CDR1 LNHDA and CDR2 SQIVND (reference sequence). The CDR3 bases are TGTGCCAGTAGGGTCCAGGGAGCGGCAGATACGCAGTATTTT. Its translation: CASRVQGAADTQYF.

This chain links TRBV29-1 with TRBJ2-1, with 9 nucleotides matching TRBD2. CDR1 SQVTM and CDR2 ANQGSEA come from the germline V gene. CDR3 length: 15 residues. Unmatched junction bases numbered 9, after V lost 7 bases and J lost 2 bases. The CDR3 is CSARLAVTPYNEQFF. The CDR3 DNA follows: TGCAGCGCCCGACTAGCGGTTACTCCCTACAATGAGCAGTTCTTC.

The V and J genes are TRBV2 and TRBJ2-2; D may be TRBD2 (6 bases). Germline loops: CDR1 SNHLY, CDR2 FYNNEI. The V gene lost 5 bases and the J gene lost 4 bases, with 14 bases spanning the gap. The CDR3 runs 15 residues. In DNA, the CDR3 is TGTGCCAGCAGTAGGGAGGCCTCGGGCACCGGGGAGCTGTTTTTT. This codes for CASSREASGTGELFF.

The chain carries TRBV21-1 and TRBJ1-2. TRBV21-1 is a recognized pseudogene. The length of the CDR3 is 15 residues. CDR3 residues: CASSKDGGVRYGYTF. Written as DNA, the CDR3 is TGTGCCAGCAGCAAAGATGGGGGGGTAAGGTATGGCTACACCTTC.

The chain uses TRBV5-1 and TRBJ2-1, with 9 positions matching TRBD2. The length of the CDR3 is 15 residues. The ends lost 3 bases at V and 3 bases at J; junction bases unmatched: 4. The germline gives CDR1 SGHRS, CDR2 YFSETQ. CDR3 sequence: CASSSGTSYYNEQFF. The CDR3 region has the DNA TGCGCCAGCAGCTCCGGGACTAGCTACTACAATGAGCAGTTCTTC.

The chain recombines TRBV7-2 with TRBJ2-5, with D possibly being TRBD1 or TRBD2 (5 bases each). CDR1 is SGHTA and CDR2 is FQGNSA in the germline V gene. CDR3 size: 14 residues. The germline V and J ends were trimmed by 4 bases and 7 bases, with 16 bases remaining between them. CDR3 in amino acids: CASSSGLPQGTQYF. In DNA form, the CDR3 reads TGTGCCAGCAGCTCCGGACTGCCCCAGGGGACCCAGTACTTC.

V gene TRBV30 combines with J gene TRBJ1-2; the D gene is possibly TRBD1 (5 bases). The ends were cut back, 4 bases at V and 4 bases at J, with 19 bases in the middle. The CDR3 covers 15 residues. The V gene's germline CDR1 is GTSNPN and CDR2 SVGIG (reference sequence). As DNA, the CDR3 is TGTGCCTGGATCATCTCCGCCGGGGCTCCCTATGGCTACACCTTC. Amino acid sequence: CAWIISAGAPYGYTF.

V usage is TRBV2 and J usage is TRBJ2-1; 7 bases are a match to TRBD2. Germline assignment: CDR1 SNHLY and CDR2 FYNNEI. J gave up 4 bases and V 1 base, and 4 bases lay outside the gene matches. CDR3 length: 15 residues. CDR3 nucleotide sequence: TGTGCCAGCAGTGAAGAGGGAGGGCGTTACAATGAGCAGTTCTTC. Protein product: CASSEEGGRYNEQFF.

The chain joins TRBV6-1 to TRBJ1-2, with D possibly TRBD1 on 6 matching bases. The V gene's germline CDR1 is MNHNS and CDR2 SASEGT. V gave up 2 bases and J gave up 8 bases, with 21 bases separating them. CDR3 length: 16 residues. In DNA form, the CDR3 reads TGTGCCAGCAGTGAAAATAGTGGGGGCAGGGGAGGAGGCTACACCTTC. It specifies CASSENSGGRGGGYTF.

The V gene is TRBV9, the J gene TRBJ1-1; TRBD1 matches at 7 bases. The CDR3 runs 14 residues. Germline CDR1 SGDLS, CDR2 YYNGEE. J was trimmed by 2 bases and V by 5 bases; bases with no gene match: 6. The CDR3 is CASSEGQTNTEAFF. The DNA for the CDR3 is TGTGCCAGCAGTGAGGGACAGACAAACACTGAAGCTTTCTTT.

The rearrangement links TRBV27 to TRBJ2-1; TRBD2 aligns across 7 bases. Germline loops: CDR1 MNHEY, CDR2 SMNVEV (reference sequence). V trimming: 4 bases; J trimming: 7 bases; junction bases outside the gene matches: 13. The CDR3 sequence is 16 residues long. The CDR3 sequence is CASSSLGLLGGNEQFF. The CDR3 region has the DNA TGTGCCAGCAGTTCCCTCGGACTCCTGGGAGGGAATGAGCAGTTCTTC.

The chain employs TRBV28 and TRBJ1-2, with a possible D match to TRBD1 (6 bases). V dropped 8 bases and J dropped 8 bases, with 21 bases sitting between them. CDR1 is MDHEN, CDR2 SYDVKM, per germline. This CDR3 is 14 amino acids long. Written as DNA, the CDR3 is TGTGCCAGCGGGACACAGGGAACCGGGGGCGGCTACACCTTC. Amino acid sequence: CASGTQGTGGGYTF.

This clone appeared a single time. The chain couples TRBV7-2 to TRBJ1-6, with D unclear. V lost 5 bases and J 8 bases, leaving 13 bases between the germline ends. Germline CDR1 and CDR2: SGHTA and FQGNSA. The CDR3 runs 14 residues. The CDR3: CASSPSPRDSPLHF. DNA for the CDR3: TGTGCCAGCAGCCCTTCCCCCCGTGATTCACCCCTCCACTTT.

The V call is TRBV5-1, the J call TRBJ1-1; the D is unclear. The germline V and J ends were trimmed by 5 bases and 1 base, with 6 bases remaining between them. The CDR3 contains 12 residues. Germline V gene lookup returns CDR1 SGHRS and CDR2 YFSETQ. CDR3 sequence: CASSVKNTEAFF. The CDR3 DNA sequence: TGCGCCAGCAGTGTGAAGAACACTGAAGCTTTCTTT.

This chain connects TRBV6-1 to TRBJ1-5, with TRBD1 matching over 10 bases. V trimming: 6 bases; J trimming: 7 bases; junction bases outside the gene matches: 3. The CDR3 loop spans 13 amino acids. Germline V gene data show CDR1 as MNHNS and CDR2 as SASEGT. The CDR3 region is CASRDRGEQPQHF. Written as DNA, the CDR3 is TGTGCCAGCAGGGACAGGGGGGAACAGCCCCAGCATTTT.

The CDR3 DNA is TGTGCCAGCAGCCAAGATTCTGTTTTCGGGGAGCTGTTTTTT. Amino acids: CASSQDSVFGELFF. This chain joins TRBV4-2 and TRBJ2-2; no clear D gene. There are 14 residues in the CDR3. Trimming took off 0 bases at V and 7 bases at J, with 9 bases between the two ends. Looked up from germline, CDR1 is LGHNA and CDR2 is YNFKEQ.

The V gene is TRBV14, the J gene TRBJ2-7; D perhaps matches TRBD2 (6 bases). Germline V gene lookup returns CDR1 SGHDN and CDR2 FVKESK. V dropped 3 bases and J dropped 3 bases, with 15 bases sitting between them. This CDR3 region has 15 residues. The CDR3: CASSHHSGRFYEQYF. The CDR3 DNA follows: TGTGCCAGCAGCCACCATAGTGGGAGGTTCTACGAGCAGTACTTC.

CDR3 DNA sequence: TGCAGTGCTAGTTTGGGCTATGGCTACACCTTC. This gives the protein CSASLGYGYTF. The chain employs TRBV20-1 and TRBJ1-2; no definite D call. Germline CDR1 is DFQATT and CDR2 is SNEGSKA (reference sequence). The CDR3 length is 11 residues. V lost 3 bases, J lost 4 bases, and 6 bases lay in between.

The V and J genes are TRBV6-5 and TRBJ1-3; no clear D gene. The CDR3 extends over 15 amino acids. Trimming shortened V by 4 bases and J by 0 bases, and 10 bases separated the two germline ends. The germline V gene encodes CDR1 MNHEY and CDR2 SVGAGI. CDR3 sequence (DNA): TGTGCCAGCAGTTTGTCCGTATCCTCTGGAAACACCATATATTTT. This codes for CASSLSVSSGNTIYF.

The count of this clone is one. The chain couples TRBV27 to TRBJ1-2; the D is unclear. Germline V gene lookup returns CDR1 MNHEY and CDR2 SMNVEV (reference sequence). The CDR3 sequence is 13 residues long. V was clipped by 8 bases and J by 0 bases, with 10 bases between them. CDR3 residues: CASRATANYGYTF. CDR3 in DNA: TGTGCCAGCCGAGCTACAGCTAACTATGGCTACACCTTC.

The J gene is TRBJ1-2, the V gene TRBV29-1; unclear D gene. V gave up 2 bases and J gave up 4 bases, with 8 bases separating them. This CDR3 is built from 12 residues. The germline V gene has CDR1 SQVTM and CDR2 ANQGSEA. The CDR3 reads CSVESGSYGYTF. CDR3 in DNA: TGCAGCGTTGAAAGTGGGAGCTATGGCTACACCTTC. The full variable domain, its missing parts supplied by reference TRBV29-1 and TRBJ1-2, is SAVISQKPSRDICQRGTSLTIQCQVDSQVTMMFWYRQQPGQSLTLIATANQGSEATYESGFVIDKFPISRPNLTFSTLTVSNMSPEDSSIYLCSVESGSYGYTFGSGTRLTVV.

The genes are TRBV6-1 and TRBJ2-7; D gene unclear. V lost 2 bases, J lost 4 bases, and 6 bases lay in between. Germline CDR1 reads MNHNS; CDR2 reads SASEGT. The CDR3 length is 12 residues. This chain's CDR3 is CASSELRYEQYF. The CDR3 coding sequence is TGTGCCAGCAGTGAACTTCGATACGAGCAGTACTTC.

The chain combines TRBV30 with TRBJ2-7; perhaps TRBD1 as D (6 bases). The CDR3 spans 13 residues. Germline CDR1 and CDR2: GTSNPN and SVGIG (reference sequence). V was shortened by 3 bases and J by 5 bases, with 14 bases between the two germline ends. The CDR3 sequence is CAWRGTSRHEQYF. CDR3 coding DNA: TGTGCCTGGAGAGGGACATCCCGCCACGAGCAGTACTTC.

CDR3 amino acids: CASSTRLRGRRETQYF. CDR3 nucleotides: TGTGCCAGCAGTACACGTTTACGGGGCAGGAGGGAGACCCAGTACTTC. J is TRBJ2-5 and V is TRBV27; D may correspond to TRBD1 or TRBD2 (5 bases each). This CDR3 region has 16 residues. Trimming stripped 5 bases from V and 5 bases from J, with 21 bases between. Germline V lookup: CDR1 MNHEY, CDR2 SMNVEV (reference sequence).

This chain uses TRBV19 with TRBJ1-5, with 8 bases matching TRBD1. Germline values: CDR1 LNHDA, CDR2 SQIVND (reference sequence). The CDR3 length is 13 residues. After removal of 9 bases from V and 9 bases from J, the junction contained 10 bases not matched to a gene. CDR3 sequence: CASRATGARPQHF. Here the CDR3 DNA reads TGTGCCAGCCGCGCGACAGGGGCAAGGCCCCAGCATTTT.

The table lists this clone with a few counts. V usage is TRBV20-1 and J usage is TRBJ2-7, with unresolved D. The V end was cut by 3 bases, the J end by 3 bases, with 6 bases between. Germline CDR1 DFQATT, CDR2 SNEGSKA (reference sequence). The length of the CDR3 is 11 residues. The CDR3 region is CSARDFYEQYF. The CDR3 DNA reads as TGCAGTGCTAGGGATTTCTACGAGCAGTACTTC.

This chain uses TRBV18 with TRBJ1-2; maybe TRBD1 (6 bases). The germline CDR1 and CDR2 sequences are KGHSH and LQKENI. The germline V and J ends were trimmed by 1 base and 6 bases, with 9 bases remaining between them. CDR3 length: 13 amino acids. Here the CDR3 DNA reads TGTGCCAGCTCACCACGGGAGGGGGATGGCTACACCTTC. It specifies CASSPREGDGYTF.